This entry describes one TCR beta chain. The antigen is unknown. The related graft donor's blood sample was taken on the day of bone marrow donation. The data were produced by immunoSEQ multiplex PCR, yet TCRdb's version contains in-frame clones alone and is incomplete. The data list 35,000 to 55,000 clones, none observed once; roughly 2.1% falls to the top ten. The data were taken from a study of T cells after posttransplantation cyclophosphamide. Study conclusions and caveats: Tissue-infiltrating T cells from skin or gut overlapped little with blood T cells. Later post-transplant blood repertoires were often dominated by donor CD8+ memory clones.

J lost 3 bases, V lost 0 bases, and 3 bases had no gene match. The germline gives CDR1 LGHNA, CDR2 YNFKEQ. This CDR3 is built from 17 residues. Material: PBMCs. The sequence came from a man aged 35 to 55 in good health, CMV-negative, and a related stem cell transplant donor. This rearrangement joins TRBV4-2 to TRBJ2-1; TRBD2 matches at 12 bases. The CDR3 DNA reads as TGTGCCAGCAGCCAAGATTGGACTAGCGGGAACTACAATGAGCAGTTCTTC. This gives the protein CASSQDWTSGNYNEQFF.